A selection of T cell receptor beta chains follows, all from one sample in a study of blood T cell repertoires in COVID-19. Produced via immunoSEQ multiplex PCR; TCRdb's table is partial and in-frame only. This table has 350,000 to 450,000 clones, approximately 92% appearing once. The sample comprised PBMCs or T cells enriched from blood (not recorded which). Source of these receptors: a man younger than 40 who had recovered from COVID-19. Both conserved end residues are part of each CDR3. D genes are given only for firm matches.

j_gene: TRBJ2-3
v_gene: TRBV6-2/TRBV6-3
d_gene: TRBD2
CDR3aa: CASSYSLAGVGDTQYF

j_gene: TRBJ2-3
v_gene: TRBV5-4
d_gene: TRBD2
CDR3aa: CASSLAGREQYF

j_gene: TRBJ1-1
v_gene: TRBV3-1/TRBV3-2
d_gene: -
CDR3aa: CASSIQGAGEAFF

j_gene: TRBJ2-3
v_gene: TRBV10-1
d_gene: TRBD2
CDR3aa: CASSEIGTSGRAADTQYF

j_gene: TRBJ2-6
v_gene: TRBV2
d_gene: TRBD1
CDR3aa: CASDAAGQGGNVLTF

j_gene: TRBJ2-5
v_gene: TRBV14
d_gene: TRBD2
CDR3aa: CASSQGYTSGQETQYF

j_gene: TRBJ1-2
v_gene: TRBV30
d_gene: TRBD1
CDR3aa: CAWSPDRDPGYTF

j_gene: TRBJ2-5
v_gene: TRBV24-1
d_gene: TRBD1
CDR3aa: CATSGQGVQETQYF

j_gene: TRBJ1-4
v_gene: TRBV11-2
d_gene: TRBD1
CDR3aa: CASSFSQGEEKLFF

j_gene: TRBJ2-7
v_gene: TRBV6-5
d_gene: -
CDR3aa: CASRTGSDAQYF

j_gene: TRBJ1-3
v_gene: TRBV18
d_gene: -
CDR3aa: CASSPIFVTDSGNTIYF

j_gene: TRBJ1-1
v_gene: TRBV18
d_gene: -
CDR3aa: CASSSGRNTEAFF

j_gene: TRBJ1-2
v_gene: TRBV21-1
d_gene: -
CDR3aa: CASSSREENYGYTF

j_gene: TRBJ2-1
v_gene: TRBV28
d_gene: -
CDR3aa: CASSYGRDTRHGEQFF

j_gene: TRBJ1-1
v_gene: TRBV29-1
d_gene: -
CDR3aa: CSVDPGQIGTEAFF

j_gene: TRBJ1-5
v_gene: TRBV27
d_gene: -
CDR3aa: CASSDSHNQPQHF

j_gene: TRBJ2-7
v_gene: TRBV30
d_gene: -
CDR3aa: CAWGKTYEQYF

j_gene: TRBJ2-5
v_gene: TRBV3-1/TRBV3-2
d_gene: -
CDR3aa: CASSQETGSTETQYF

j_gene: TRBJ2-1
v_gene: TRBV18
d_gene: TRBD2
CDR3aa: CASSSGWGSGSYNEQFF

j_gene: TRBJ1-2
v_gene: TRBV5-1
d_gene: TRBD1
CDR3aa: CASSLAPGTGYGYTF

j_gene: TRBJ1-1
v_gene: TRBV3-1/TRBV3-2
d_gene: TRBD1
CDR3aa: CASSPPRQGPLGAFF

j_gene: TRBJ1-2
v_gene: TRBV12-5
d_gene: -
CDR3aa: CASGPQGYGYTF

j_gene: TRBJ1-6
v_gene: TRBV7-2
d_gene: -
CDR3aa: CASSLADRSLFHF

j_gene: TRBJ2-2
v_gene: TRBV3-1/TRBV3-2
d_gene: -
CDR3aa: CASSSVSFGLSFSAGELFF

j_gene: TRBJ2-3
v_gene: TRBV5-1
d_gene: TRBD2
CDR3aa: CASSLTSGTTDTQYF

j_gene: TRBJ2-1
v_gene: TRBV11-2
d_gene: TRBD2
CDR3aa: CASSPFVGGSGYNEQFF

j_gene: TRBJ2-1
v_gene: TRBV5-1
d_gene: -
CDR3aa: CASSTQSNEQFF

j_gene: TRBJ1-5
v_gene: TRBV6-1
d_gene: -
CDR3aa: CASSEKSSNQPQHF

j_gene: TRBJ1-3
v_gene: TRBV9
d_gene: -
CDR3aa: CASSSYQGVSGNTIYF

j_gene: TRBJ2-4
v_gene: TRBV20-1
d_gene: TRBD2
CDR3aa: CSGKGGDIQYF

j_gene: TRBJ1-5
v_gene: TRBV28
d_gene: -
CDR3aa: CASGTGYQPQHF

j_gene: TRBJ1-1
v_gene: TRBV3-1/TRBV3-2
d_gene: -
CDR3aa: CASSQGGGLIAFF

j_gene: TRBJ2-7
v_gene: TRBV2
d_gene: -
CDR3aa: CASSEGASADEQYF

j_gene: TRBJ2-1
v_gene: TRBV4-1
d_gene: TRBD2
CDR3aa: CASSQQLSLAGGPYNEQFF

j_gene: TRBJ2-5
v_gene: TRBV11-2
d_gene: -
CDR3aa: CASSPRRTAAGETQYF